These 25 T cell receptor beta chains were sequenced from one sample in a study of regulatory T cells in long-lasting Graves disease. As to time point: newly diagnosed GD, antithyroid drugs for less than 3 months. After RNA was extracted from PBMCs, the TCR library was made from it. Assembly of TCR beta libraries relied on iRepertoire HTBI primers together with Arm-PCR of CDR3 regions. Via MiXCR, TCRdb re-called the multiplex PCR reads, giving one row per CDR3 protein. The sample holds 620,000 or so distinct CDR3 sequences, approximately 15% seen once. The sample was also reused in another study, on T cells in Graves' hyperthyroidism and ophthalmopathy.

The starting material was peripheral blood mononuclear cells (PBMCs), obtained at new diagnosis, from a patient treated with antithyroid drugs. All receptors derive from a woman in her twenties or thirties with Graves disease.

This clonotype was seen many times. The chain has TRBV30 and TRBJ1-5; D not certain. The CDR3 loop spans 14 amino acids. The V gene's germline CDR1 is GTSNPN and CDR2 SVGIG (reference sequence). Trimming took off 3 bases at V and 2 bases at J, with 11 bases between the two ends. The CDR3 DNA reads as TGTGCCTGGAGGGTCGGGAGTGGCAATCAGCCCCAGCATTTT. It is translated as CAWRVGSGNQPQHF.

This clonotype was recorded at least ten times. The gene calls are TRBV9 and TRBJ2-5, with 7 nucleotides matching TRBD1. The CDR3 length is 15 residues. With 3 bases clipped from V and 2 bases from J, the junction kept 7 bases outside the gene matches. The germline CDR1 and CDR2 sequences are SGDLS and YYNGEE. CDR3: CASSARQGWQETQYF. DNA for the CDR3: TGTGCCAGCAGCGCTCGACAGGGTTGGCAAGAGACCCAGTACTTC.

The chain recombines TRBV4-1 with TRBJ1-2, with D tentatively TRBD1 (6 bases). Germline V lookup: CDR1 MGHRA, CDR2 YSYEKL. Trimming removed 0 bases at V and 4 bases at J, with 12 bases between. The CDR3 runs to 15 residues. The CDR3 region has the DNA TGCGCCAGCAGCCAAGACGGGGGGCCGATCTATGGCTACACCTTC. The encoded protein is CASSQDGGPIYGYTF.

Ten or more counts support this clonotype. The genes are TRBV27 and TRBJ1-2; D remains unclear. Germline V lookup: CDR1 MNHEY, CDR2 SMNVEV (reference sequence). Deletions cut 2 bases from V and 4 bases from J, with 11 bases between. This CDR3 contains 14 residues. CDR3 bases: TGTGCCAGCAGTTTAACGGGTCCGTTCTATGGCTACACCTTC. Its protein product is CASSLTGPFYGYTF.

This clonotype was counted a few times. The V gene is TRBV6-1, the J gene TRBJ2-1; 9 bases map to TRBD1. Germline V lookup: CDR1 MNHNS, CDR2 SASEGT. The CDR3 sequence is 14 residues long. Trimming at V came to 8 bases and at J to 4 bases, leaving 6 bases not matched to a gene. The CDR3 nucleotides are TGTGCCAGCGAACCCGGGACAGGGTACAATGAGCAGTTCTTC. It specifies CASEPGTGYNEQFF.

This clonotype was observed many times. The chain recombines TRBV28 with TRBJ1-6, with a weak D call TRBD1 (5 bases). This CDR3 region has 14 residues. The ends were cut back, 4 bases at V and 14 bases at J, with 18 bases in the middle. CDR1 is MDHEN and CDR2 is SYDVKM in the germline V gene. The CDR3 nucleotides are TGTGCCAGCAGTTCAAGGGGACTGGCGGGAACCCTCCACTTT. Its translation is CASSSRGLAGTLHF.

Only a few counts were recorded for this clonotype. The chain carries TRBV9 and TRBJ2-3, with D hard to call. CDR1 SGDLS and CDR2 YYNGEE come from the germline V gene. The CDR3 totals 16 residues. The V end was cut by 2 bases, the J end by 2 bases, with 15 bases between. CDR3 in amino acids: CASSVGGRVDTDTQYF. The CDR3, as DNA: TGTGCCAGCAGCGTTGGCGGTCGAGTTGACACAGATACGCAGTATTTT.

This clonotype was found once. CDR3 coding DNA: TGTGCCAGCAGCTCGGCCGGGGCAGGGGATTCAGCTAATGAAAAACTGTTTTTT. This codes for CASSSAGAGDSANEKLFF. The gene calls are TRBV11-2 and TRBJ1-4; possible D gene TRBD1, 6 bases. The CDR3 is made up of 18 amino acids. In germline, CDR1 is SGHAT, CDR2 FQNNGV. Trimming stripped 4 bases from V and 3 bases from J, with 21 bases between. Filled out from reference TRBV11-2 and TRBJ1-4, the complete variable domain reads EAGVAQSPRYKIIEKRQSVAFWCNPISGHATLYWYQQILGQGPKLLIQFQNNGVVDDSQLPKDRFSAERLKGVDSTLKIQPAKLEDSAVYLCASSSAGAGDSANEKLFFGSGTQLSVL.

The chain uses TRBV18 and TRBJ2-1; 11 positions match TRBD2. Germline loops: CDR1 KGHSH, CDR2 LQKENI. J lost 5 bases, V lost 5 bases, and 5 bases had no gene match. The CDR3 length is 15 residues. CDR3 region: CASSKTSGEDNEQFF. CDR3 DNA sequence: TGTGCCAGCTCAAAGACTAGCGGGGAAGACAATGAGCAGTTCTTC.

This clonotype was recorded many times. CDR3 bases: TGTGCCAGTAGCTGGGAGTTCCCTTCCTACGAGCAGTACTTC. Translating it yields CASSWEFPSYEQYF. The chain links TRBV19 to TRBJ2-7, with TRBD2 as a possible D gene (5 bases). V was pared by 6 bases and J by 1 base, with 13 bases between. Germline lookup yields CDR1 LNHDA and CDR2 SQIVND (reference sequence). The CDR3 totals 14 residues.

This clonotype turned up a few times. V and J are TRBV7-3 and TRBJ1-2; 10 bases agree with TRBD1. The ends lost 0 bases at V and 4 bases at J; junction bases unmatched: 8. Germline V CDR1 and CDR2: SGHTA, FQGTGA. The CDR3 is made up of 17 amino acids. This chain's CDR3 is CASSLTEGTGVTYGYTF. CDR3 DNA: TGTGCCAGCAGCTTAACAGAGGGGACAGGGGTCACCTATGGCTACACCTTC.

The CDR3 DNA reads as TGTGCCAGTAGTATAAGGGGGGTCTCCTACGAGCAGTACTTC. It yields the protein CASSIRGVSYEQYF. This chain uses TRBV19 with TRBJ2-7; TRBD1 or TRBD2 may be the D gene (6 bases each). The CDR3 has 14 amino acids. In germline, CDR1 is LNHDA, CDR2 SQIVND (reference sequence). V was pared by 2 bases and J by 0 bases, with 8 bases between.

This clonotype was seen many times. The CDR3 nucleotides are TGTGCCAGCAGCTTCACGACAGGGATGAACACTGAAGCTTTCTTT. It codes for CASSFTTGMNTEAFF. This chain joins TRBV11-2 and TRBJ1-1; 7 positions agree with TRBD1. Germline V CDR1 and CDR2: SGHAT, FQNNGV. The CDR3 is 15 residues long. V shed 3 bases and J 0 bases; nucleotides not matched to a gene: 4.

This clonotype has only a few counts. V and J are TRBV7-6 and TRBJ2-3, with D possibly TRBD1 on 5 matching bases. Looked up from germline, CDR1 is SGHVS and CDR2 is FNYEAQ. Trimming removed 6 bases at V and 1 base at J, with 8 bases between. The CDR3 consists of 13 residues. The CDR3 here is CASSGRGTDTQYF. Written as DNA, the CDR3 is TGTGCCAGCAGTGGCAGGGGCACAGATACGCAGTATTTT.

This chain connects TRBV5-1 to TRBJ2-7; D possibly matches TRBD1 or TRBD2 (7 bases each). CDR3 size: 14 residues. V lost 4 bases to trimming and J lost 3 bases, with 14 bases between them. Germline CDR1 and CDR2: SGHRS and YFSETQ. As DNA, the CDR3 is TGCGCCAGCAGCCGCAGGGGGGGAGACTACGAGCAGTACTTC. As protein: CASSRRGGDYEQYF.

This clonotype was observed a few times. The chain joins TRBV6-5 to TRBJ2-3; D may be TRBD2 (6 bases). From germline, CDR1 is MNHEY and CDR2 SVGAGI. This CDR3 contains 15 residues. Trimming took 1 base from V and 0 from J, leaving 8 bases between them. The CDR3: CASSYLSGSTDTQYF. As DNA, the CDR3 is TGTGCCAGCAGTTACTTAAGCGGGAGCACAGATACGCAGTATTTT.

This clonotype was picked up many times. V usage is TRBV20-1 and J usage is TRBJ2-7; 7 bases fit TRBD2. Germline V lookup: CDR1 DFQATT, CDR2 SNEGSKA (reference sequence). Trimming took 2 bases from V and 3 from J; bases not matched to a gene: 10. The CDR3 spans 15 residues. In nucleotides, the CDR3 is TGCAGTGCTAGAAGCCGGGACTATCAAGGCTACGAGCAGTACTTC. This codes for CSARSRDYQGYEQYF.

This clonotype occurred many times. CDR3 in amino acids: CSARDAGRWTGETQYF. CDR3 nucleotides: TGCAGTGCTAGAGATGCAGGACGATGGACAGGGGAGACCCAGTACTTC. The genes are TRBV20-1 and TRBJ2-5; TRBD1 matches 8 bases. The CDR3 runs to 16 residues. The V and J ends lost 0 bases and 5 bases, in that order; junction bases with no gene match: 11. In germline, CDR1 is DFQATT, CDR2 SNEGSKA (reference sequence).

Only a few counts were recorded for this clonotype. The chain joins TRBV20-1 to TRBJ2-7; 8 bases align to TRBD1. The CDR3 runs 13 residues. Germline CDR1 DFQATT, CDR2 SNEGSKA (reference sequence). Losses at the gene ends were 5 bases for V and 4 bases for J; bases not matched to a gene: 7. CDR3 bases: TGCAGTGCTCCGGGACAGGAACGGTACGAGCAGTACTTC. Residues: CSAPGQERYEQYF.

This clonotype was seen repeatedly, ten times or more. The chain combines TRBV28 with TRBJ2-7, with D possibly being TRBD2 (5 bases). The V end was cut by 3 bases, the J end by 2 bases, with 11 bases between. The germline CDR1 and CDR2 sequences are MDHEN and SYDVKM. The CDR3 has 14 residues. This CDR3 is CASSFPGGPYEQYF. In DNA form, the CDR3 reads TGTGCCAGCAGTTTCCCAGGAGGCCCCTACGAGCAGTACTTC.

This clonotype was seen repeatedly, ten times or more. This chain joins TRBV15 and TRBJ2-5; D tentatively reads TRBD1 or TRBD2 (6 bases each). V was cut by 1 base and J by 5 bases, with 11 bases left in between. The CDR3 has 14 amino acids. Germline CDR1 LNHNV, CDR2 YYDKDF (reference sequence). CDR3 in amino acids: CATSRVGGSETQYF. In DNA form, the CDR3 reads TGTGCCACCAGCAGAGTGGGGGGCAGCGAGACCCAGTACTTC.

This clonotype was picked up a small number of times. The V call is TRBV20-1, the J call TRBJ1-5; no clear D. Per the germline V gene, CDR1 is DFQATT and CDR2 is SNEGSKA (reference sequence). The CDR3 loop spans 13 amino acids. The germline V and J ends were trimmed by 3 bases and 6 bases, with 12 bases remaining between them. CDR3 in DNA: TGCAGTGCTAGTGACCCCGGACTTCAGCCCCAGCATTTT. This encodes CSASDPGLQPQHF.

On this clonotype: This may arise from a read error, as a much more abundant clone is one base away. This chain connects TRBV7-9 to TRBJ2-5, with 8 bases that match TRBD1. Germline assignment: CDR1 SEHNR and CDR2 FQNEAQ (reference sequence). The CDR3 totals 16 residues. CDR3 in amino acids: CVSSLIGGTGQETQYF. In nucleotides, the CDR3 is TGTGTCAGCAGCTTAATAGGTGGGACAGGCCAAGAGACCCAGTACTTC.

This clonotype was picked up many times. The rearrangement links TRBV27 to TRBJ2-7, with TRBD2 as a possible D gene (5 bases). Trimming left V 7 bases short and J 0 bases short, with 10 bases between. Germline CDR1 is MNHEY and CDR2 is SMNVEV (reference sequence). This CDR3 has 13 residues. The CDR3 bases are TGTGCCAGCATAGGAGGCGCCTCCTACGAGCAGTACTTC. This sequence encodes CASIGGASYEQYF.

This clonotype was counted a few times. This chain links TRBV20-1 with TRBJ2-7, with D hard to call. V lost 3 bases and J 7 bases, leaving 7 bases between the germline ends. CDR3 length: 10 residues. Germline loops: CDR1 DFQATT, CDR2 SNEGSKA (reference sequence). The CDR3 reads CSASQNEQYF. DNA for the CDR3: TGCAGTGCTAGTCAGAATGAGCAGTACTTC.